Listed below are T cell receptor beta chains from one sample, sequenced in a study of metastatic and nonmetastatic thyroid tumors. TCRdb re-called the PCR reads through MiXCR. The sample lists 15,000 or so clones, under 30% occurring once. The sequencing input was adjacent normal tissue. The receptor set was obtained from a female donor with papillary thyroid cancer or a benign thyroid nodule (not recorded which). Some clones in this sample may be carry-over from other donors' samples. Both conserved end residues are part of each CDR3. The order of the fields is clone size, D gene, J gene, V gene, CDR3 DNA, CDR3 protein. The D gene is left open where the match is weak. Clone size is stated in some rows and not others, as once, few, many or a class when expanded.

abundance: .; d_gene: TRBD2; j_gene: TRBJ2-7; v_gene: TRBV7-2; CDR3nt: TGTGCCAGCAGCTTAGCCGGGGGGGACCTAGCCTACGAGCAGTACTTC; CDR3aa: CASSLAGGDLAYEQYF
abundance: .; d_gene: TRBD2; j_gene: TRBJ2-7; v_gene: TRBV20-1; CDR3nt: TGCAGTGCCCCACCTGGGACTAGCGGGGCAAGCTCCTACGAGCAGTACTTC; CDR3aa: CSAPPGTSGASSYEQYF
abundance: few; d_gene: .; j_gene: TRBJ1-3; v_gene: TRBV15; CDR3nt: TGTGCCACCAGCAGTTTCTTAGACAGTGAAGGAAACACCATATATTTT; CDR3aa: CATSSFLDSEGNTIYF
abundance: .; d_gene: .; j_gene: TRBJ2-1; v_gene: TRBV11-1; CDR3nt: TGTGCCAGCATCCCAGGGGGTCTAGCTCGGGGGGATGAGCAGTTCTTC; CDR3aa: CASIPGGLARGDEQFF
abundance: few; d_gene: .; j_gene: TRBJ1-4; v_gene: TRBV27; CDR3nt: TGTGCCAGCAGTATTAGACAGAATGAAAAACTGTTTTTT; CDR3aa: CASSIRQNEKLFF
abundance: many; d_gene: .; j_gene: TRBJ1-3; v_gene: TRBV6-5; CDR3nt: TGTGCCAGCAGTTACTCCGGGACGACTGGAAACACCATATATTTT; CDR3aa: CASSYSGTTGNTIYF
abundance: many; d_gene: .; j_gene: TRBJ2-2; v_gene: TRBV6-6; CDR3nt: TGTGCCAGCAGTTACTCGACTGAGGAGAGCACCGGGGAGCTGTTTTTT; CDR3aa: CASSYSTEESTGELFF
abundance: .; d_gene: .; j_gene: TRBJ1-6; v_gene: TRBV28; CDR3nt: TGTGCCAGCAGTTTACCCCGGAGGGTGAGGAATTCACCCCTCCACTTT; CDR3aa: CASSLPRRVRNSPLHF
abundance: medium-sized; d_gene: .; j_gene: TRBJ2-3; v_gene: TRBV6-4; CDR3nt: TGTGCCAGCAGTGACTCGGAGACAGATACGCAGTATTTT; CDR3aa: CASSDSETDTQYF
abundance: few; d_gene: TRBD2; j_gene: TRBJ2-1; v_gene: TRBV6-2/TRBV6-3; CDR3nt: TGTGCCAGCAGTCTTTATTCTAGCGGGACTAGTGGTGAGCAGTTCTTC; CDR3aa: CASSLYSSGTSGEQFF
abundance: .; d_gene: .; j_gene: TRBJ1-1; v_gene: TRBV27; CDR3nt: TGTGCCAGCGACCCTCCTAGGGGGACACAGAACACTGAAGCTTTCTTT; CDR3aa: CASDPPRGTQNTEAFF
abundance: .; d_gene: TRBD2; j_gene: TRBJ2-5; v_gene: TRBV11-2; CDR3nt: TGTGCCAGCAGCACTACTAGCGGGAGAAGGGGTGGAGAGACCCAGTACTTC; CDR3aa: CASSTTSGRRGGETQYF
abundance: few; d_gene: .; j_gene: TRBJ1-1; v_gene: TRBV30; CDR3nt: TGTGCCTGGACCCCTATGGACAGACGGAACACTGAAGCTTTCTTT; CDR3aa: CAWTPMDRRNTEAFF
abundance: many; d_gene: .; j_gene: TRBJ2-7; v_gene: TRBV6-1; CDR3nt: TGTGCCAGCAGTGATGGAAGGTACGAGCAGTACTTC; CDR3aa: CASSDGRYEQYF
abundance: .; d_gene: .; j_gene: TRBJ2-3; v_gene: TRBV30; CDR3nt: TGTGCCTGGAGTAGGGTCAGGACAGATACGCAGTATTTT; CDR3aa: CAWSRVRTDTQYF
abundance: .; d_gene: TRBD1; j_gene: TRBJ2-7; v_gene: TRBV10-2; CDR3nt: TGCGCCAGCAGCTCAGGGGGAAACTCCTACGAGCAGTACTTC; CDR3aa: CASSSGGNSYEQYF
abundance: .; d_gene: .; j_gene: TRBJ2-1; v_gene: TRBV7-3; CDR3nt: TGTGCCAGCAGCTTAGGGGCTGCCAATGAGCAGTTCTTC; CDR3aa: CASSLGAANEQFF
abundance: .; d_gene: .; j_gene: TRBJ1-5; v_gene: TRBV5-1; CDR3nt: TGCGCCAGCAGCTTGGTTGGGGGGGCAGGGCAGCCCCAGCATTTT; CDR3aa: CASSLVGGAGQPQHF
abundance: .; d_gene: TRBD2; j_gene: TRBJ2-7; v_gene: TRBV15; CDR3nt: TGTGCCACCAGCAGAGATGGTGGACTAGCGGGGGTCGAGCAGTACTTC; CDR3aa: CATSRDGGLAGVEQYF
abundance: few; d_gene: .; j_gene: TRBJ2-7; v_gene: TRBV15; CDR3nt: TGTGCCACCAGCAGATACCGGGACACCGCCTCCTACGAGCAGTACTTC; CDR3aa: CATSRYRDTASYEQYF
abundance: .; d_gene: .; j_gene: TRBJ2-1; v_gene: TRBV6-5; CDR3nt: TGTGACAGCAGTTATCTCACACAGGAGGAGCAGTTCTTC; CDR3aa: CDSSYLTQEEQFF
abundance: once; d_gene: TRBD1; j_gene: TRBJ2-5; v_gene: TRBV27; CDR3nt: TGTGCCAGCAGGGAGGGGACAGGCCGGACCCAGTACTTC; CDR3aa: CASREGTGRTQYF